This TCR beta chain was documented in a study of blood T cell repertoires in COVID-19. The overall study: Whether acute or convalescent, the COVID-19 samples came from the United States, Italy and Spain.

CDR1 and CDR2 (germline): SGHRS, YFSETQ. V lost 4 bases and J lost 6; bases outside the gene matches: 8. This CDR3 is built from 14 residues. Sequencing used immunoSEQ multiplex PCR; TCRdb keeps in-frame clones, though not all of them. The profile shows some 120,000 clones, 81% of them singletons. This TCR was sampled from a human donor in a cohort sampled during active COVID-19. Source material: peripheral blood. This chain links TRBV5-1 with TRBJ1-2; 8 nucleotides agree with TRBD1. CDR3 loop: CASSGTGAQDGYTF. Written as DNA, the CDR3 is TGCGCCAGCAGCGGGACAGGAGCGCAGGATGGCTACACCTTC.